Below are 8 T cell receptor beta chains sequenced from a single sample in a study of cytomegalovirus exposure and HLA in healthy donors. Primers: 60 Vbeta forward and 13 Jbeta reverse. Assay used: immunoSEQ multiplex PCR; TCRdb lists only in-frame clones, some missing. The sample consists of about 120,000 clones, about three quarters of them appearing once. Material: PBMCs. The receptors derive from a man aged 30 to 45 in good health and CMV-seronegative.

This chain uses TRBV6-1 with TRBJ1-2; D gene uncertain. V gave up 3 bases and J gave up 8 bases, with 10 bases separating them. CDR1 and CDR2 (germline): MNHNS, SASEGT. CDR3 length: 12 amino acids. The CDR3 DNA sequence: TGTGCCAGCAGTGACTACCCCCCGGGCTACACCTTC. It encodes CASSDYPPGYTF.

This clone has only a few counts. This chain connects TRBV5-1 to TRBJ1-2; possible D gene TRBD1, 5 bases. This CDR3 region has 15 residues. Germline assignment: CDR1 SGHRS and CDR2 YFSETQ. V gave up 3 bases and J gave up 2 bases, with 14 bases separating them. In DNA, the CDR3 is TGCGCCAGCAGCTCGAAGGGGTTCGGGAACTATGGCTACACCTTC. Translation: CASSSKGFGNYGYTF.

This clone has more than one count but fewer than ten. The chain combines TRBV7-3 with TRBJ1-5; TRBD1 is a possible D gene (5 bases). Germline CDR1 is SGHTA and CDR2 is FQGTGA. Trimming stripped 2 bases from V and 7 bases from J, with 15 bases between. The CDR3 has 15 residues. The CDR3 coding sequence is TGTGCCAGCAGCTTACGAGGCGGTCGGGGGCAGCCCCAGCATTTT. Its protein product is CASSLRGGRGQPQHF. Using reference TRBV7-3 and TRBJ1-5 for the parts outside the CDR3, the full variable domain is GAGVSQTPSNKVTEKGKYVELRCDPISGHTALYWYRQSLGQGPEFLIYFQGTGAADDSGLPNDRFFAVRPEGSVSTLKIQRTERGDSAVYLCASSLRGGRGQPQHFGDGTRLSIL.

This clone was seen a handful of times. The chain employs TRBV4-3 and TRBJ2-7, with D maybe TRBD1 (5 bases). Deletions cut 0 bases from V and 6 bases from J, with 9 bases between. CDR3 length equals 13 residues. Germline CDR1 is LGHNA and CDR2 is YSLEER. The CDR3 coding sequence is TGCGCCAGCAGCCAAGACGCAGGGCGCGAGCAGTACTTC. This encodes CASSQDAGREQYF.

The chain combines TRBV10-2 with TRBJ1-2, with a possible D match to TRBD1 (6 bases). Germline assignment: CDR1 WSHSY and CDR2 SAAADI. There are 14 residues in the CDR3. The germline V and J ends were trimmed by 2 bases and 3 bases, with 10 bases remaining between them. The CDR3 nucleotides are TGCGCCAGCAGTGAGGATTACAGGGACTATGGCTACACCTTC. Its protein is CASSEDYRDYGYTF.

This clone appeared a single time. This chain links TRBV21-1 with TRBJ1-4. TRBV21-1 is a pseudogene locus. CDR3 length: 14 amino acids. The CDR3 nucleotides are TGTGCCAGCAACGCAAAACGGGGAGGTGAAAAACTGTTTTTT. Translation gives CASNAKRGGEKLFF.

The rearrangement joins TRBV7-9 to TRBJ1-1; D uncertain. This CDR3 spans 12 amino acids. Germline V gene data show CDR1 as SEHNR and CDR2 as FQNEAQ (reference sequence). Trimming pared 1 base from V and 11 bases from J, leaving 11 bases between. CDR3: CASSLGARGAFF. The CDR3 region has the DNA TGTGCCAGCAGCTTAGGGGCCCGAGGGGCTTTCTTT.

The table lists this clone with a few counts. The chain carries TRBV9 and TRBJ1-3; 9 bases match TRBD1. Germline V CDR1 and CDR2: SGDLS, YYNGEE. J lost 2 bases, V lost 3 bases, and 3 bases had no gene match. The CDR3 consists of 15 residues. The chain's CDR3 is CASSEGQGTGNTIYF. The CDR3 nucleotides read TGTGCCAGCAGCGAGGGACAGGGCACTGGAAACACCATATATTTT.